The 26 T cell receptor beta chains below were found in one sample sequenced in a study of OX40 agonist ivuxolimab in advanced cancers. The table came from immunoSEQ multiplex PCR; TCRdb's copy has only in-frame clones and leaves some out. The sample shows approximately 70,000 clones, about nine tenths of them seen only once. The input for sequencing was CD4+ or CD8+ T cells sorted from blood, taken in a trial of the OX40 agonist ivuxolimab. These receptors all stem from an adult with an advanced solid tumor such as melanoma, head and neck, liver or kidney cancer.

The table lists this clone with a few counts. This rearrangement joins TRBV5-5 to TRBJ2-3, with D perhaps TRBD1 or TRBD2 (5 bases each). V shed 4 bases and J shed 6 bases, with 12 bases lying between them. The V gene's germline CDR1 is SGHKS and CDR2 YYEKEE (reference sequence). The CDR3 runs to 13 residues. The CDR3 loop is CASSPGPLDTQYF. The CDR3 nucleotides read TGTGCCAGCAGCCCGGGACCCCTGGATACGCAGTATTTT.

CDR3 coding DNA: TGTGCGTGTCGCGCCTTCGAAGGGACTGAAGCTTTCTTT. It translates to CACRAFEGTEAFF. V gene TRBV11-2 combines with J gene TRBJ1-1, with no clear D. Germline lookup yields CDR1 SGHAT and CDR2 FQNNGV. The CDR3 sequence is 13 residues long. The entire variable domain, with the rest obtained from reference TRBV11-2 and TRBJ1-1, is as follows: EAGVAQSPRYKIIEKRQSVAFWCNPISGHATLYWYQQILGQGPKLLIQFQNNGVVDDSQLPKDRFSAERLKGVDSTLKIQPAKLEDSAVYLCACRAFEGTEAFFGQGTRLTVV.

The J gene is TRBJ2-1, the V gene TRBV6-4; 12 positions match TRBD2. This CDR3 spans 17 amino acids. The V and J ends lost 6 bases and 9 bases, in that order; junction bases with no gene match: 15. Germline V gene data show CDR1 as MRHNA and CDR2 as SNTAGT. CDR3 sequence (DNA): TGTGCCAGCAGCCCAAGCACTAGCGGGGGGCGCCCCGGTGAGCAGTTCTTC. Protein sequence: CASSPSTSGGRPGEQFF.

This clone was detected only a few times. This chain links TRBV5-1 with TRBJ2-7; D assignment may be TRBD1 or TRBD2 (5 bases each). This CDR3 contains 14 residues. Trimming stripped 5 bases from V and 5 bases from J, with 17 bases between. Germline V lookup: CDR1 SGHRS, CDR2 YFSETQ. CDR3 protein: CASRLAGARDEQYF. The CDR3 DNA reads TGCGCCAGCAGACTGGCCGGGGCTCGCGACGAGCAGTACTTC.

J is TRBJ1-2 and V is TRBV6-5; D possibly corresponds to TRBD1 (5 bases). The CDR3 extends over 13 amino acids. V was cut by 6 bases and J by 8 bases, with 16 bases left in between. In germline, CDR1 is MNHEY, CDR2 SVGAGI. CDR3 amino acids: CASSPARERGYTF. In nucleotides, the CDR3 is TGTGCCAGCAGCCCCGCCAGGGAGAGGGGCTACACCTTC.

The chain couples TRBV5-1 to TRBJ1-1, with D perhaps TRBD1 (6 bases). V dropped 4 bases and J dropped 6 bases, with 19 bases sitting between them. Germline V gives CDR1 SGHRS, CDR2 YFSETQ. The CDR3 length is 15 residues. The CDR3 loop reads CASSASLQGRAEAFF. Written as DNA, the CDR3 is TGCGCCAGCAGCGCAAGTTTACAGGGAAGGGCTGAAGCTTTCTTT.

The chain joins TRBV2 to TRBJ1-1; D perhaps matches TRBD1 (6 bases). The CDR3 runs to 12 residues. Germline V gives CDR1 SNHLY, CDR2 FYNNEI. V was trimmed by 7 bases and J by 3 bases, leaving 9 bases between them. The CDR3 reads CASTTGYTEAFF. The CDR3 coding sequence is TGTGCCAGCACCACAGGGTACACTGAAGCTTTCTTT. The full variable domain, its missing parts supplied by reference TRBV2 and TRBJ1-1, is EPEVTQTPSHQVTQMGQEVILRCVPISNHLYFYWYRQILGQKVEFLVSFYNNEISEKSEIFDDQFSVERPDGSNFTLKIRSTKLEDSAMYFCASTTGYTEAFFGQGTRLTVV.

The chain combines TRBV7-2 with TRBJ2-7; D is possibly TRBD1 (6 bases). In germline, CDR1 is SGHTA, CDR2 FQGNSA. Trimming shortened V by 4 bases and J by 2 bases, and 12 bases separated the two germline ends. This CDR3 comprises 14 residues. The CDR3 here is CASSSGHQTYEQYF. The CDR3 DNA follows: TGTGCCAGCAGCTCGGGACATCAGACCTACGAGCAGTACTTC.

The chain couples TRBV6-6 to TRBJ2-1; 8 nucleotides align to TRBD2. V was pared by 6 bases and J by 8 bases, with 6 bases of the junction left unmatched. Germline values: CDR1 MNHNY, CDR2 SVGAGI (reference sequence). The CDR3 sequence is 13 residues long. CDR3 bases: TGTGCCAGCAGGGATAGCGGGGAAGATGAGCAGTTCTTC. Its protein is CASRDSGEDEQFF.

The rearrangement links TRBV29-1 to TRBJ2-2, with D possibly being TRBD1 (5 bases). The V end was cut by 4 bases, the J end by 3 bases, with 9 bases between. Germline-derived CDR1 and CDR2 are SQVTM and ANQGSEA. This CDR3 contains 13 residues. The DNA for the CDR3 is TGCAGCGTTGGGCAGGGATACACCGGGGAGCTGTTTTTT. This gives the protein CSVGQGYTGELFF.

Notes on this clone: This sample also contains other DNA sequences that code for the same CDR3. The CDR3 is CASSPGGGRTYEQYF. The CDR3 DNA follows: TGTGCCAGCAGCCCAGGGGGGGGGCGAACCTACGAGCAGTACTTC. V usage is TRBV4-2 and J usage is TRBJ2-7; D is perhaps TRBD1 or TRBD2 (7 bases each). With 4 bases removed from V and 2 bases from J, the gap between germline ends came to 15 bases. This CDR3 has 15 amino acids. CDR1 and CDR2 (germline): LGHNA, YNFKEQ.

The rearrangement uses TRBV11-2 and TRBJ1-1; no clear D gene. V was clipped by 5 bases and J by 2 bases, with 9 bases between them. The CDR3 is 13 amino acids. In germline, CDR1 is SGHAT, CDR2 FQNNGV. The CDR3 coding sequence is TGTGCCAGCAGCATGACTGATAACACTGAAGCTTTCTTT. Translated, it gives CASSMTDNTEAFF.

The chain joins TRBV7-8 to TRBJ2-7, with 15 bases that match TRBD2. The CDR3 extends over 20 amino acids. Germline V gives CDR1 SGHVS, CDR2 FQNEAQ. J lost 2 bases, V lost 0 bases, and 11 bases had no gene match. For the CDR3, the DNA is TGTGCCAGCAGCTTAGCGTTCGCGGTAGGACTAGCGGGGGGGACCTACGAGCAGTACTTC. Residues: CASSLAFAVGLAGGTYEQYF. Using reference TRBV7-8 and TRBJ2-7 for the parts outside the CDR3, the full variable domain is GAGVSQSPRYKVAKRGQDVALRCDPISGHVSLFWYQQALGQGPEFLTYFQNEAQLDKSGLPSDRFFAERPEGSVSTLKIQRTQQEDSAVYLCASSLAFAVGLAGGTYEQYFGPGTRLTVT.

The CDR3 bases are TGCGCCAGCAGTGAGTACGTGGGACAGGGGAACACCGGGGAGCTGTTTTTT. Translated: CASSEYVGQGNTGELFF. The chain joins TRBV10-1 to TRBJ2-2; TRBD1 matches 9 bases. J lost 1 base, V lost 1 base, and 4 bases had no gene match. CDR3 length equals 17 residues. The germline V gene has CDR1 WNHNN and CDR2 SYGVQD (reference sequence).

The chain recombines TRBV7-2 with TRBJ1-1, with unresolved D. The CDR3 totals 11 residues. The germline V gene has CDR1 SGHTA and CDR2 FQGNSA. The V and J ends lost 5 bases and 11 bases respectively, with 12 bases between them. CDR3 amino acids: CASSLRNGAFF. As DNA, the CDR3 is TGTGCCAGCAGCCTCCGTAATGGCGCTTTCTTT.

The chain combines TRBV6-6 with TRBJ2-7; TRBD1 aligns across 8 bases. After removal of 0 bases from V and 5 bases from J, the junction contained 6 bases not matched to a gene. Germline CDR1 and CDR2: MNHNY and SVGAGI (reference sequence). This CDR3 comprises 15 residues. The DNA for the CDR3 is TGTGCCAGCAGTTACTCAATCGACAGGGGCAACGAGCAGTACTTC. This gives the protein CASSYSIDRGNEQYF.

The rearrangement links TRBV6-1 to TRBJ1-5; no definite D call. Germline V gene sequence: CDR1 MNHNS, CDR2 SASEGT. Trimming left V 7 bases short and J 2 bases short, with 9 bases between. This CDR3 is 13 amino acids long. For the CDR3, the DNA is TGTGCCAGCAATATGGGAGGCAATCAGCCCCAGCATTTT. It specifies CASNMGGNQPQHF.

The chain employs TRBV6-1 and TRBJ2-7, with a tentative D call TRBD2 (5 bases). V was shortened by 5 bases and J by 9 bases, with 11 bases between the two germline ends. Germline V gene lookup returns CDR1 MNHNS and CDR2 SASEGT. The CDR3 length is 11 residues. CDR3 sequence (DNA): TGTGCCAGCAGTTCAGATGGGAGGCAGTACTTC. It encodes CASSSDGRQYF.

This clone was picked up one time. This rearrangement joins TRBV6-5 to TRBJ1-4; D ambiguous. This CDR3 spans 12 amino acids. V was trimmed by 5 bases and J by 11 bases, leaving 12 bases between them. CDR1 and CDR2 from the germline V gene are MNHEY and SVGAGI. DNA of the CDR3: TGTGCCAGCAGTCCTCGAGGTGGGAAACTGTTTTTT. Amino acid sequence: CASSPRGGKLFF.

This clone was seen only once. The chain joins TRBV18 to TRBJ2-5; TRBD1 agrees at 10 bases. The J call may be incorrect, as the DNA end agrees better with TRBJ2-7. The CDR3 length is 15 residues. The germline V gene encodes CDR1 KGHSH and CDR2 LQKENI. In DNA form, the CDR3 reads TGTGCCAGCTCACCCCAACGACAGGGGGCTCACGAGCAGTACTTC. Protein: CASSPQRQGAHEQYF.

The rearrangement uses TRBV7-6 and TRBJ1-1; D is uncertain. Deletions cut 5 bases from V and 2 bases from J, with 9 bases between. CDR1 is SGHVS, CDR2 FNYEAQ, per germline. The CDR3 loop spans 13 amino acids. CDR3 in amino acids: CASSRQSNTEAFF. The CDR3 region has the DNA TGTGCCAGCAGCCGCCAAAGTAACACTGAAGCTTTCTTT.

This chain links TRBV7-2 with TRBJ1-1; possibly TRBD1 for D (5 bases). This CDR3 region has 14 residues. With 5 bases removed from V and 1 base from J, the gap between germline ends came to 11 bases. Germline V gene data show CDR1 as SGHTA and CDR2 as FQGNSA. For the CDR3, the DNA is TGTGCCAGCAGCCGTGGACAACCGAACACTGAAGCTTTCTTT. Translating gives CASSRGQPNTEAFF.

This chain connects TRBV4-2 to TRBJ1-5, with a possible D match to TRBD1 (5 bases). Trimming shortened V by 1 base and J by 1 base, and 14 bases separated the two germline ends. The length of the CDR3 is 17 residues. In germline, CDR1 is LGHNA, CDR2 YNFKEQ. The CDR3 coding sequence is TGTGCCAGCAGCCAAGGGCAGGGTCCGGGAAGCAATCAGCCCCAGCATTTT. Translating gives CASSQGQGPGSNQPQHF.

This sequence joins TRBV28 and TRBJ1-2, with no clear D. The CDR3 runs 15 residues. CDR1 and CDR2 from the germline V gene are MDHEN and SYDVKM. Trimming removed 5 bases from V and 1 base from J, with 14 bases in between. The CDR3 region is CASSPTSGGNYGYTF. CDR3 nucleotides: TGTGCCAGCAGTCCCACCTCTGGAGGTAACTATGGCTACACCTTC.

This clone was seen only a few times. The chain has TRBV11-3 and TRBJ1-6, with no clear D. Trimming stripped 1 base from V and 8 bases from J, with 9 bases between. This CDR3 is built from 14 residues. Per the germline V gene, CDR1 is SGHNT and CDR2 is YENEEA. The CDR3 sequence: CASSLGGRDSPLHF. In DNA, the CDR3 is TGTGCCAGCAGCTTAGGGGGTCGGGATTCACCCCTCCACTTT.

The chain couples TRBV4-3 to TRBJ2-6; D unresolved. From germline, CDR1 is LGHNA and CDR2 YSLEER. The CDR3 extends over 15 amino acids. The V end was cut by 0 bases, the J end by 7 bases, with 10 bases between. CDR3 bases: TGCGCCAGCAGCCAAGATAACCTACACGCCAACGTCCTGACTTTC. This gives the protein CASSQDNLHANVLTF.